This T cell receptor beta chain is drawn from a study of blood T cell repertoires in COVID-19. Overall study context: Material from acute and convalescent COVID-19 was sourced from the United States, Italy and Spain. T cells, B-cell-depleted T cells, or PBMCs provided the cDNA or gDNA that served as material.

The ends lost 2 bases at V and 6 bases at J; junction bases unmatched: 6. The CDR3 length is 15 residues. Germline V gene lookup returns CDR1 MDHEN and CDR2 SYDVKM. The method was immunoSEQ multiplex PCR; TCRdb's version includes in-frame clones alone and lacks a portion of them. Among under 500,000 clones listed, about 89% were seen once. The rearrangement uses TRBV28 and TRBJ1-2, with TRBD1 matching over 10 bases. This TCR was recovered from a woman younger than 45 with acute or convalescent COVID-19. Sequences were obtained from peripheral blood. The chain's CDR3 is CASSLDRGRPDGYTF. In DNA form, the CDR3 reads TGTGCCAGCAGTTTAGACAGGGGGCGACCTGATGGCTACACCTTC.